The 31 T cell receptor beta chains in this list originate from one sample, sequenced in a study of somatic mutations in cytotoxic T cells in rheumatoid arthritis. The method was immunoSEQ multiplex PCR; TCRdb's version includes in-frame clones alone and lacks a portion of them. The table records about 14,000 clones, around 74% of them present only once. Sequencing used CD8+ T cells sorted from blood. The receptors were gathered from an adult with rheumatoid arthritis.

J is TRBJ1-5 and V is TRBV11-2, with a possible D match to TRBD1 (5 bases). There are 15 residues in the CDR3. Between the trimmed V and J ends, which lost 4 bases and 8 bases, there was a span of 18 bases. Germline lookup yields CDR1 SGHAT and CDR2 FQNNGV. For the CDR3, the DNA is TGTGCCAGCAGCTCCCGGGGGGGGACGATGGAGCCCCAGCATTTT. Residues: CASSSRGGTMEPQHF.

The chain links TRBV28 to TRBJ1-6, with D hard to call. Looked up from germline, CDR1 is MDHEN and CDR2 is SYDVKM. The CDR3 covers 13 residues. The V end was cut by 4 bases, the J end by 6 bases, with 7 bases between. CDR3 amino acids: CASSWAINSPLHF. CDR3 in DNA: TGTGCCAGCAGTTGGGCGATTAATTCACCCCTCCACTTT.

This chain connects TRBV9 to TRBJ1-2, with D tentatively TRBD1 (6 bases). The CDR3 has 13 amino acids. Germline assignment: CDR1 SGDLS and CDR2 YYNGEE. Deletions cut 5 bases from V and 6 bases from J, with 14 bases between. DNA for the CDR3: TGTGCCAGCAGGCCGGGGGGCGGACATGGCTACACCTTC. It codes for CASRPGGGHGYTF.

The rearrangement links TRBV19 to TRBJ1-2; 8 nucleotides match TRBD1. The CDR3 runs 16 residues. V was clipped by 1 base and J by 2 bases; unmatched bases: 6. The germline gives CDR1 LNHDA, CDR2 SQIVND (reference sequence). The CDR3: CASSIGGQGKNYGYTF. The CDR3, as DNA: TGTGCCAGTAGTATAGGAGGACAGGGAAAGAACTATGGCTACACCTTC.

The chain is built from TRBV2 and TRBJ2-5; D may be TRBD1 (5 bases). This CDR3 contains 14 residues. Trimming took 6 bases from V and 1 from J, leaving 12 bases between them. Looked up from germline, CDR1 is SNHLY and CDR2 is FYNNEI. CDR3 residues: CASRGPQGQETQYF. Written as DNA, the CDR3 is TGTGCCAGCAGGGGCCCCCAGGGCCAAGAGACCCAGTACTTC.

V gene TRBV28 combines with J gene TRBJ1-2; no clear D. Germline values: CDR1 MDHEN, CDR2 SYDVKM. This CDR3 comprises 14 residues. Trimming cost V 4 bases and J 4 bases, with 13 bases left between them. Written as DNA, the CDR3 is TGTGCCAGCAGTTCGGGAGAACAGTCCTATGGCTACACCTTC. This gives the protein CASSSGEQSYGYTF.

V is TRBV28 and J is TRBJ2-7; D possibly corresponds to TRBD1 (5 bases). The CDR3 runs 13 residues. Trimming left V 3 bases short and J 2 bases short, with 8 bases between. The germline V gene encodes CDR1 MDHEN and CDR2 SYDVKM. The CDR3 protein is CASSLGPTYEQYV. CDR3 coding DNA: TGTGCCAGCAGTTTGGGGCCAACCTACGAGCAGTACGTC.

This clone was seen more than once but under ten times. CDR3: CASSGQAQETQYF. For the CDR3, the DNA is TGTGCCAGCAGTGGACAGGCCCAAGAGACCCAGTACTTC. The chain joins TRBV6-1 to TRBJ2-5, with a tentative D call TRBD1 (6 bases). Germline CDR1 reads MNHNS; CDR2 reads SASEGT. The CDR3 sequence is 13 residues long. Trimming removed 4 bases at V and 1 base at J, with 7 bases between.

The genes are TRBV29-1 and TRBJ2-2, with 7 bases identical to TRBD2. With 7 bases clipped from V and 2 bases from J, the junction kept 4 bases outside the gene matches. The CDR3 length is 13 residues. Per germline, CDR1 SQVTM and CDR2 ANQGSEA. CDR3 sequence reads: CSAAGENTGELFF. The CDR3 DNA is TGCAGCGCCGCGGGGGAAAACACCGGGGAGCTGTTTTTT.

This chain links TRBV7-6 with TRBJ1-1; D possibly corresponds to TRBD1 (5 bases). The CDR3 totals 12 residues. Germline V gene data show CDR1 as SGHVS and CDR2 as FNYEAQ. Trimming removed 5 bases from V and 4 bases from J, with 8 bases in between. The CDR3 sequence: CASSPGGTEAFF. Here the CDR3 DNA reads TGTGCCAGCAGCCCGGGGGGCACTGAAGCTTTCTTT.

The V and J genes are TRBV5-1 and TRBJ1-1; no firm D call. The length of the CDR3 is 16 residues. From germline, CDR1 is SGHRS and CDR2 YFSETQ. Trimming pared 0 bases from V and 0 bases from J, leaving 12 bases between. DNA of the CDR3: TGCGCCAGCAGCTTGGCGGGGTCCAGCATGAACACTGAAGCTTTCTTT. Translated: CASSLAGSSMNTEAFF.

The chain has TRBV10-3 and TRBJ1-2; 7 positions match TRBD1. Germline values: CDR1 ENHRY, CDR2 SYGVKD. The junction had 11 bases not matched to a gene; V was cut back by 3 bases and J by 7 bases. The CDR3 sequence is 15 residues long. In nucleotides, the CDR3 is TGTGCCATCAGTGACCGGGACAGTGTACGTCCTGGCTACACCTTC. Translated: CAISDRDSVRPGYTF.

This chain connects TRBV9 to TRBJ2-7, with 10 bases lining up with TRBD1. The trim removed 4 bases at V and 6 bases at J, leaving 7 bases unmatched. The CDR3 has 14 amino acids. Per germline, CDR1 SGDLS and CDR2 YYNGEE. In nucleotides, the CDR3 is TGTGCCAGCAGCTCGACAGGGGGCTTAAGCGAGCAGTACTTC. Translating gives CASSSTGGLSEQYF.

The chain links TRBV10-2 to TRBJ2-3, with D unresolved. The CDR3 consists of 13 residues. Germline loops: CDR1 WSHSY, CDR2 SAAADI. V gave up 6 bases and J gave up 5 bases, with 12 bases separating them. The CDR3 DNA is TGCGCCAGCAGGCCCGGGTGGGAAGATACGCAGTATTTT. Protein product: CASRPGWEDTQYF.

The chain carries TRBV27 and TRBJ1-5, with D maybe TRBD1 (6 bases). With 5 bases removed from V and 0 bases from J, the gap between germline ends came to 20 bases. Germline values: CDR1 MNHEY, CDR2 SMNVEV (reference sequence). The length of the CDR3 is 18 residues. CDR3 residues: CASSLTRDTVYSNQPQHF. The CDR3 bases are TGTGCCAGCAGTCTTACCCGGGACACCGTTTATAGCAATCAGCCCCAGCATTTT.

The J gene is TRBJ2-5, the V gene TRBV18; D gene uncertain. Trimming pared 0 bases from V and 2 bases from J, leaving 7 bases between. The CDR3 is made up of 14 amino acids. CDR1 KGHSH and CDR2 LQKENI come from the germline V gene. In DNA, the CDR3 is TGTGCCAGCTCACCACCGGGCAGACAAGAGACCCAGTACTTC. This codes for CASSPPGRQETQYF.

This chain links TRBV27 with TRBJ2-1, with TRBD1 matching 9 bases. Germline V gene sequence: CDR1 MNHEY, CDR2 SMNVEV (reference sequence). This CDR3 spans 15 amino acids. V lost 5 bases, J lost 4 bases, and 6 bases stayed unmatched. CDR3 residues: CASSLGTGSYNEQFF. CDR3 DNA sequence: TGTGCCAGCAGTCTCGGGACAGGGAGTTACAATGAGCAGTTCTTC.

The chain combines TRBV7-8 with TRBJ2-1; a weak D match, TRBD2 (7 bases). Germline V gene sequence: CDR1 SGHVS, CDR2 FQNEAQ. The CDR3 totals 14 residues. Deletions cut 7 bases from V and 7 bases from J, with 17 bases between. DNA of the CDR3: TGTGCCAGCACCTCAGAGGGAGGGGGGAATGAGCAGTTCTTC. It encodes CASTSEGGGNEQFF.

This chain joins TRBV13 and TRBJ2-2, with D hard to call. Germline CDR1 and CDR2: PRHDT and FYEKMQ (reference sequence). This CDR3 is built from 13 residues. V lost 4 bases and J lost 6, with 9 bases in between. The CDR3 DNA is TGTGCCAGCAGCTCACGGACGGCCGGGGAGCTGTTTTTT. Translating gives CASSSRTAGELFF.

The chain carries TRBV29-1 and TRBJ1-2; D gene unclear. CDR3 length: 12 amino acids. Germline V CDR1 and CDR2: SQVTM, ANQGSEA. V was trimmed by 1 base and J by 4 bases, leaving 7 bases between them. The CDR3 here is CSVEGVVYGYTF. In nucleotides, the CDR3 is TGCAGCGTTGAAGGGGTGGTCTATGGCTACACCTTC.

The chain uses TRBV29-1 and TRBJ1-3; the D gene is possibly TRBD1 (6 bases). Germline V gives CDR1 SQVTM, CDR2 ANQGSEA. Trimming removed 7 bases at V and 3 bases at J, with 10 bases between. CDR3 size: 12 residues. The CDR3 loop is CSAQGIGNTIYF. The CDR3 DNA is TGCAGCGCCCAGGGGATTGGAAACACCATATATTTT.

J is TRBJ1-1 and V is TRBV9, with TRBD1 as a possible D gene (6 bases). Germline assignment: CDR1 SGDLS and CDR2 YYNGEE. V was trimmed by 4 bases and J by 2 bases, leaving 12 bases between them. The CDR3 consists of 14 residues. The CDR3 DNA is TGTGCCAGCAGCACCGGACAGCATAACACTGAAGCTTTCTTT. Translation gives CASSTGQHNTEAFF.

The chain is built from TRBV7-8 and TRBJ2-1; 11 bases fit TRBD2. The CDR3 loop spans 15 amino acids. V trimming: 3 bases; J trimming: 5 bases; junction bases outside the gene matches: 3. The germline V gene encodes CDR1 SGHVS and CDR2 FQNEAQ. The CDR3 is CASSFLAGGNNEQFF. CDR3 DNA sequence: TGTGCCAGCAGCTTCTTAGCGGGGGGGAACAATGAGCAGTTCTTC.

This clone came up a few times. V and J are TRBV28 and TRBJ1-5, with TRBD1 matching over 8 bases. Losses at the gene ends were 5 bases for V and 6 bases for J; bases not matched to a gene: 6. This CDR3 is 14 amino acids long. Germline lookup yields CDR1 MDHEN and CDR2 SYDVKM. CDR3 nucleotides: TGTGCCAGCAGTGGCAGGGGGCGCATTCAGCCCCAGCATTTT. This encodes CASSGRGRIQPQHF.

The rearrangement links TRBV11-2 to TRBJ1-6, with D unclear. The CDR3 length is 15 residues. Germline CDR1 is SGHAT and CDR2 is FQNNGV. The V and J ends lost 1 base and 0 bases respectively, with 4 bases between them. In DNA form, the CDR3 reads TGTGCCAGCAGCTTAGGGTTCTCCTATAATTCACCCCTCCACTTT. Amino acid sequence: CASSLGFSYNSPLHF.

For the CDR3, the DNA is TGTGCCAGCAGCTTAGATAGGGGCCCCGGGGCTGAAGCTTTCTTT. Encoded protein: CASSLDRGPGAEAFF. The chain employs TRBV11-2 and TRBJ1-1; D possibly corresponds to TRBD1 (5 bases). This CDR3 has 15 amino acids. With 0 bases removed from V and 6 bases from J, the gap between germline ends came to 14 bases. Per the germline V gene, CDR1 is SGHAT and CDR2 is FQNNGV.

By share of the sample, this clone is medium-sized. The J gene is TRBJ1-5, the V gene TRBV2; 8 bases line up with TRBD1. After removal of 4 bases from V and 1 base from J, the junction contained 15 bases not matched to a gene. Germline lookup yields CDR1 SNHLY and CDR2 FYNNEI. There are 19 residues in the CDR3. CDR3 region: CASSAGGDIRGPSNQPQHF. The CDR3 nucleotides read TGTGCCAGCAGTGCAGGGGGCGATATTAGGGGTCCGAGCAATCAGCCCCAGCATTTT.

The chain uses TRBV9 and TRBJ2-2; D gene ambiguous. V was clipped by 0 bases and J by 3 bases, with 15 bases between them. This CDR3 has 17 amino acids. Germline CDR1 and CDR2: SGDLS and YYNGEE. The CDR3 nucleotides read TGTGCCAGCAGCGTAGAGCAGGTTCTTCGGCACACCGGGGAGCTGTTTTTT. It specifies CASSVEQVLRHTGELFF.

The gene calls are TRBV2 and TRBJ2-1, with D perhaps being TRBD1 or TRBD2 (6 bases each). Germline loops: CDR1 SNHLY, CDR2 FYNNEI. The germline V and J ends were trimmed by 0 bases and 10 bases, with 13 bases remaining between them. CDR3 length: 14 amino acids. In DNA, the CDR3 is TGTGCCAGCAGTGAAGCGCTGGGGGGCGGCGAGCAGTTCTTC. It yields the protein CASSEALGGGEQFF.

This chain joins TRBV19 and TRBJ2-1; D might be TRBD1 (6 bases). The germline gives CDR1 LNHDA, CDR2 SQIVND (reference sequence). Deletions cut 7 bases from V and 5 bases from J, with 15 bases between. The CDR3 spans 14 residues. In DNA, the CDR3 is TGTGCCAGTAACCCCAGGGGCGCAAACAATGAGCAGTTCTTC. It codes for CASNPRGANNEQFF.

The chain joins TRBV7-9 to TRBJ1-5; 8 nucleotides match TRBD1. This CDR3 is built from 15 residues. The V segment lost 5 bases and the J segment 4 bases; nucleotides outside the gene matches: 7. Germline V gene sequence: CDR1 SEHNR, CDR2 FQNEAQ (reference sequence). CDR3 loop: CASSPGDRLNQPQHF. The CDR3 region has the DNA TGTGCCAGCAGCCCTGGGGACAGGTTGAATCAGCCCCAGCATTTT.